The sequence of this T cell receptor beta chain was determined in a study of T cell repertoires and HLA-DP antigens (dated by TCRdb to 2016 to 2019). For the wider study: Using HeLa cells transduced to present allogeneic HLA-DP, the study set up an in vitro model of CD4+ T cell alloreactivity. The two alloantigens modelled structurally similar versus dissimilar alloantigens, differing from self at one and about 11 peptide-binding groove amino acids, respectively. The three donors, two male and one female, ranged from the 18-to-29 to the 60-to-69 age band. On average, around 200 ng of DNA went in for sorted CD137+CD4+ samples, versus 1,000 to 1,500 ng for pre-culture CD4+ samples.

Untouched CD4+ T cells were isolated from Ficoll-separated PBMC through negative selection with magnetic beads, and an average purity of 97.7% was reached. Untouched CD4+ T cells were isolated with magnetic beads from Ficoll-separated PBMC, and a purity of 95% to 98% was reached with negligible CD8+ contamination. Peripheral blood mononuclear cells came from the buffy coats of a few healthy blood donors, who served as the study's donors. CMV seronegative status was shared by all three donors. The DNeasy Blood & Tissue Kit was used for extraction of genomic DNA. TCRB sequencing was performed on genomic DNA from sorted CD137+CD4+ cells and pre-culture CD4+ baseline samples from each subject. Taken from the germline V gene, the CDR1 and CDR2 loops are SNHLY and FYNNEI. Cut back by 9 bases and 1 base, the V and J ends lie 9 bases apart. From the cysteine up to the phenylalanine, the CDR3 has a length of 12 residues. Only the CDR3 region is kept as DNA, spanning 36 bases read in frame from base 1.

On this clone itself: No cognate antigen has been identified for it. Within one base of it there is no much larger clone, and no base qualities were kept.

TCRB CDR3 regions were amplified with the immunoSEQ multiplex PCR using forward primers for 54 TRBV segments and reverse primers for 13 TRBJ segments. Pre-culture CD4+ samples were sequenced at deep resolution with a target of more than 150,000 T cell genomes. Sequencing of the amplicons was done on an Illumina HiSeq System, giving 87 bp reads that spanned the CDR3. From the authors' description of their analysis: PCR and sequencing errors in the reads were corrected, and CDR3 regions were defined by aligning to IMGT reference sequences. Template and unique rearrangement counts were estimated using synthetic template pools. Clonality was calculated as 1 minus Pielou's evenness. The Daley-Smith estimator was used to estimate richness. Morisita's index was used to measure repertoire overlap. Clones present in cultured samples but not detected in the pre-culture repertoire of the same donor were defined as low-abundance clones. TCRdb mirrors the immuneACCESS table, restricted to in-frame sequences. Some clones are absent from its copies; in checked studies, under half trace to an unresolved V gene, and the reason for the others is unknown. V and J calls and clone size are those listed in that table; D and trimming were worked out from the DNA. This sample has approximately 86,000 clones in its table, and roughly nine tenths of those were observed once. In total, the top ten clones hold less than 2% of the sample.

Results and caveats for the whole study, not just this receptor: Clonality of sorted CD137+ cells was similar against both alloantigens (about 0.4) and much higher than in pre-culture samples (roughly 0.04). Separate analysis of naive and memory CD4+ repertoires was not performed. An average cumulative frequency of about 36% against one allele and roughly 49% against the other was found for clones undetected before culture. Limitations included only a few donors, a non-physiological HeLa antigen-presenting system, and the use of total CD4+ responder cells.

The rearrangement joined TRBV2 to TRBJ2-5, with no reliable assignment of the D segment. The sequence came from a man aged 50-60 years in good health and CMV-seronegative. The sample consisted of CD4+ T cells from PBMCs. The CDR3 sequence is CASRRFQETQYF. Here is the DNA: TGTGCCAGTCGACGGTTCCAAGAGACCCAGTACTTC.